This T cell receptor beta chain was captured in a study of T-cell reconstitution after alpha-beta-depleted transplantation in children. Overall study findings and caveats: Newly produced T cells mostly provided counts and TCRbeta diversity after one year, as hyperexpanded clones declined. There were some patients whose high TCRbeta diversity at day 60 came from surviving recipient T cells and thymic progenitors. Two months or so post-transplant, alpha-beta T cells reportedly derived from several hundred expanded graft clones.

This CDR3 contains 14 residues. V lost 8 bases to trimming and J lost 0 bases, with 11 bases between them. Germline V gene data show CDR1 as SEHNR and CDR2 as FQNEAQ (reference sequence). During its preparation, the TCRbeta library received unique molecular identifiers. TCRdb redid the calling of the PCR reads with MiXCR, one entry per CDR3 protein. The sample consists of about 3,300 distinct CDR3 sequences, roughly 27% of them appearing once. This clonotype was seen repeatedly, ten times or more. Its antigen is unknown. V and J are TRBV7-9 and TRBJ1-3, with D unresolved. The receptor's source is a male patient aged 2-10 years who had a stem cell transplant for acute myeloid leukemia, so the T cells may come from the graft donor. The sequences come from PBMCs, mostly from graft donor cells, collected 60 days after TCRalphabeta/CD19-depleted stem cell transplant. The CDR3 reads CASRLGSSGNTIYF. The CDR3 bases are TGTGCCAGCCGCCTGGGGAGCTCTGGAAACACCATATATTTT.